One TCR beta chain is described in this entry. The antigen remains unidentified. The data originate from a study of CD8 T cells in Susac syndrome. For the study at large: Patients with Susac syndrome were therapy-naive, taking corticosteroids, with some also receiving intravenous immunoglobulin, or taking intravenous immunoglobulin alone at the time their blood was drawn. Findings and caveats of the study: Susac-specific public clones found in total CD8+ repertoires numbered 15 to 20, and those in CD8+ TEMRA repertoires numbered about 5.

Patients with Susac syndrome fulfilled recently defined diagnostic criteria for definite or probable disease. V lost 4 bases and J 3 bases, leaving 3 bases between the germline ends. The germline V gene encodes CDR1 SGHNT and CDR2 YYREEE (reference sequence). This CDR3 spans 11 amino acids. cDNA came from around 0.54 to 1 ug RNA primed by random hexamers. The CDR3 of TCR beta was amplified by immunoSEQ multiplex PCR across 54 Vbeta and 13 Jbeta. TCRdb redid the calling of the immunoSEQ multiplex PCR reads with MiXCR, one entry per CDR3 protein. The repertoire holds about 76,000 distinct CDR3 sequences, with about 94% as singletons.

The sequence came from a human donor with Susac syndrome. The chain recombines TRBV5-4 with TRBJ2-3; D is unclear. Specimen: CD8+ T cells from PBMCs. The CDR3 region has the DNA TGTGCCAGCAGCAATACAGATACGCAGTATTTT. Residues: CASSNTDTQYF.